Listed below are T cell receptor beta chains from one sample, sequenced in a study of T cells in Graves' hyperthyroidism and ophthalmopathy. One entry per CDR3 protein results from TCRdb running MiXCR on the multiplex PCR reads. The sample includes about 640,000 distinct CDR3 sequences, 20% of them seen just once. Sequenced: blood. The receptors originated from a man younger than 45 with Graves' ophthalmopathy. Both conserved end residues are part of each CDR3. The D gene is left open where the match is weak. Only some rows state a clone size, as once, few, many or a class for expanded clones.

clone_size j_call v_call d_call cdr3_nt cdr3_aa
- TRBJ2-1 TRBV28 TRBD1 TGTGCCAGCAGTGATCCGGACAGGGGCTACAATGAGCAGTTCTTC CASSDPDRGYNEQFF
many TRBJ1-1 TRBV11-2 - TGTGCCAGCAGCTTAGTGGGGAGGAACACTGAAGCTTTCTTT CASSLVGRNTEAFF
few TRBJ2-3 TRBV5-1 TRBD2 TGCGCCAGCAGCGGGGGACTAGCGGGAGGTCTTCGGGGAGATACGCAGTATTTT CASSGGLAGGLRGDTQYF
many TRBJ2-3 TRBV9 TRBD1 TGTGCCAGCAGCGTAGGGGGCGGGACAGGGGTCGGCACAGATACGCAGTATTTT CASSVGGGTGVGTDTQYF
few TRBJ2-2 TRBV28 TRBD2 TGTGCCACGGGGTCCGGGGGCCTAGCGGGAGGAGGTACCGGGGAGCTGTTTTTT CATGSGGLAGGGTGELFF
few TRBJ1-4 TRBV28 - TGTGCCAGCCTTCAGGCGAAGGGGTCTAATGAAAAACTGTTTTTT CASLQAKGSNEKLFF
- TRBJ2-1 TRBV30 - TGTGCCTGGAGTATAGCAGGGGGGAATGAGCAGTTCTTC CAWSIAGGNEQFF
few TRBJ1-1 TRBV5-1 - TGCGCCAGCAGCGGAGGGGGTTACACTGAAGCTTTCTTT CASSGGGYTEAFF
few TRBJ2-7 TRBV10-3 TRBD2 TGTGCCACGACGACTAGCGGGAGCTACGAGCAGTACTTC CATTTSGSYEQYF
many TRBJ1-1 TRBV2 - TGTGCCAGCATTGGCAGTCGCACTGAAGCTTTCTTT CASIGSRTEAFF
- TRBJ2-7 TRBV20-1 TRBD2 TGCAGTGCTATTAAGCGGGAGGTGGAAGAGCAGTACTTC CSAIKREVEEQYF
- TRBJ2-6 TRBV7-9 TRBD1 TGTGCCAGCAGCACGACAGGGTTTGGGGCCAACGTCCTGACTTTC CASSTTGFGANVLTF
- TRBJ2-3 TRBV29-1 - TGCAGCACACAGGGAGTGTCCCGCACAGATACGCAGTATTTT CSTQGVSRTDTQYF
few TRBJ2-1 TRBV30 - TGTGCCTGGAGTGTATCTAGTGTGAATGAGCAGTTCTTC CAWSVSSVNEQFF
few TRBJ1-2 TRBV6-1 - TGTGCCAGCAGTATCACTGTAACTAACTATGGCTACACCTTC CASSITVTNYGYTF
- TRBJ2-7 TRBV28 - TGTGCCAGCAGTTGGACAGACGAGCAGTACTTC CASSWTDEQYF